The 24 T cell receptor beta chains below come from one sample, sequenced in a study of T cell repertoires in cytomegalovirus infection. TCRdb processed the reads anew with MiXCR; each CDR3 protein has one entry. This repertoire shows under 850,000 distinct CDR3 sequences, about 33% found once; its top ten account for roughly 18%. No cognate antigen is known for these TCRs. The sequencing here drew on cultured PBMCs, taken from culture after CMV antigen stimulation. All receptors derive from a human donor in good health (CMV status not recorded). Some clones in this sample may be carry-over from other donors' samples.

Only a few counts were recorded for this clonotype. This CDR3 reads CASRGQENNEQFF. CDR3 DNA sequence: TGTGCCAGCAGAGGACAGGAAAACAATGAGCAGTTCTTC. This chain links TRBV12-3 or TRBV12-4 with TRBJ2-1; 7 nucleotides align to TRBD1. V was clipped by 6 bases and J by 5 bases; unmatched bases: 4. The CDR3 runs 13 residues.

This chain links TRBV4-1 with TRBJ2-1; a possible D gene is TRBD2 (5 bases). The CDR3 consists of 14 residues. Germline values: CDR1 MGHRA, CDR2 YSYEKL. V lost 4 bases and J 8 bases, leaving 15 bases between the germline ends. The CDR3 sequence is CASSPLEAGYEQFF. DNA for the CDR3: TGCGCCAGCAGCCCCCTGGAGGCCGGGTATGAGCAGTTCTTC.

The chain links TRBV3-1 to TRBJ1-1; D is possibly TRBD1 (5 bases). CDR3 length: 14 residues. The V end was cut by 2 bases, the J end by 1 base, with 8 bases between. Germline lookup yields CDR1 LGHDT and CDR2 YNNKEL (reference sequence). The CDR3 coding sequence is TGTGCCAGCAGCCAAATGGGGCCGAACACTGAAGCTTTCTTT. It encodes CASSQMGPNTEAFF. The complete variable domain, with remaining parts taken from reference TRBV3-1 and TRBJ1-1, reads DTAVSQTPKYLVTQMGNDKSIKCEQNLGHDTMYWYKQDSKKFLKIMFSYNNKELIINETVPNRFSPKSPDKAHLNLHINSLELGDSAVYFCASSQMGPNTEAFFGQGTRLTVV.

This clonotype was found a few times. This chain links TRBV7-2 with TRBJ2-3; the match to TRBD2 covers 12 bases. Germline CDR1 and CDR2: SGHTA and FQGNSA. This CDR3 spans 16 amino acids. The V gene end was trimmed by 6 bases and the J gene end by 4 bases; junction bases not matched to a gene: 8. The CDR3 loop is CASRSGTSGSADTQYF. The CDR3 coding sequence is TGTGCCAGCAGATCCGGGACTAGCGGGTCCGCAGATACGCAGTATTTT.

This clonotype was counted once. This chain uses TRBV2 with TRBJ2-3, with D unclear. This CDR3 has 14 residues. Germline CDR1 is SNHLY and CDR2 is FYNNEI. Trimming pared 2 bases from V and 4 bases from J, leaving 10 bases between. The CDR3 region has the DNA TGTGCCAGCAGTGAACTTAGACACGCAGATACGCAGTATTTT. Amino acids: CASSELRHADTQYF.

The rearrangement links TRBV12-3 or TRBV12-4 to TRBJ2-7; 11 bases line up with TRBD2. Trimming at V came to 6 bases and at J to 0 bases, leaving 7 bases not matched to a gene. The CDR3 extends over 16 amino acids. The CDR3 spells CASRSRLAGNSYEQYF. In nucleotides, the CDR3 is TGTGCCAGCAGATCCCGACTAGCGGGGAACTCCTACGAGCAGTACTTC.

This chain connects TRBV19 to TRBJ1-1; D is perhaps TRBD1 (6 bases). The CDR3 has 14 amino acids. The V end was cut by 1 base, the J end by 6 bases, with 12 bases between. Germline V gives CDR1 LNHDA, CDR2 SQIVND (reference sequence). The CDR3 sequence is CASSIGTAGPEAFF. The CDR3 DNA sequence: TGTGCCAGTAGTATAGGGACAGCCGGTCCTGAAGCTTTCTTT. Drawing the rest from reference TRBV19 and TRBJ1-1, the complete variable domain is DGGITQSPKYLFRKEGQNVTLSCEQNLNHDAMYWYRQDPGQGLRLIYYSQIVNDFQKGDIAEGYSVSREKKESFPLTVTSAQKNPTAFYLCASSIGTAGPEAFFGQGTRLTVV.

The genes are TRBV7-2 and TRBJ1-1; a weak D match, TRBD1 (6 bases). Trimming cost V 2 bases and J 4 bases, with 11 bases left between them. Germline CDR1 reads SGHTA; CDR2 reads FQGNSA. The CDR3 has 14 residues. The CDR3 is CASSLWGAPTEAFF. The CDR3 nucleotides are TGTGCCAGCAGCTTATGGGGGGCACCCACTGAAGCTTTCTTT.

The chain has TRBV20-1 and TRBJ2-7; 10 nucleotides line up with TRBD2. V shed 3 bases and J 2 bases; nucleotides not matched to a gene: 13. This CDR3 is built from 17 residues. Looked up from germline, CDR1 is DFQATT and CDR2 is SNEGSKA (reference sequence). The CDR3 region is CSARRPRASGSTYEQYF. CDR3 DNA sequence: TGCAGTGCTAGGCGCCCTAGGGCTAGCGGGAGTACCTACGAGCAGTACTTC.

This clonotype has more than one count but fewer than ten. This chain connects TRBV20-1 to TRBJ2-1; maybe TRBD2 (5 bases). From germline, CDR1 is DFQATT and CDR2 SNEGSKA (reference sequence). The V end lost 0 bases, the J end lost 5 bases, and 17 bases lay between the germline ends. The CDR3 runs 16 residues. The CDR3 here is CSARDSDGSAHNEQFF. CDR3 DNA sequence: TGCAGTGCTAGAGATTCAGATGGTAGCGCCCACAATGAGCAGTTCTTC.

This clonotype was seen a few times. J is TRBJ1-2 and V is TRBV6-2 or TRBV6-3; 7 bases map to TRBD1. The germline gives CDR1 MNHEY, CDR2 SVGEGT. The CDR3 covers 14 residues. The V gene end was trimmed by 5 bases and the J gene end by 6 bases; junction bases not matched to a gene: 9. This chain's CDR3 is CASSSRRDRDGYTF. CDR3 coding DNA: TGTGCCAGCAGTAGTAGAAGGGACAGAGATGGCTACACCTTC.

V gene TRBV4-1 combines with J gene TRBJ2-2; D is ambiguous. Germline V CDR1 and CDR2: MGHRA, YSYEKL. Deletions cut 4 bases from V and 6 bases from J, with 9 bases between. CDR3 length: 13 amino acids. The CDR3 spells CASSLESAGELFF. The CDR3 coding sequence is TGCGCCAGCAGCCTTGAGTCTGCCGGGGAGCTGTTTTTT.

This clonotype was detected ten times or more. The V and J genes are TRBV7-2 and TRBJ2-7, with 12 bases fitting TRBD1. Trimming removed 5 bases from V and 5 bases from J; junction bases left unmatched: 13. The germline CDR1 and CDR2 sequences are SGHTA and FQGNSA. The CDR3 sequence is 17 residues long. In DNA, the CDR3 is TGTGCCAGCAGCCCCCGGTCCGGGACAGGGGGCTACAACGAGCAGTACTTC. Translating it yields CASSPRSGTGGYNEQYF.

This clonotype came up a few times. CDR3 bases: TGTGCCAGCAGCGAACAGGGGGCGCGGGAGACCCAGTACTTC. This gives the protein CASSEQGARETQYF. The chain carries TRBV2 and TRBJ2-5; 9 bases are a match to TRBD1. V dropped 6 bases and J dropped 5; count of bases not matched to a gene: 7. Per germline, CDR1 SNHLY and CDR2 FYNNEI. This CDR3 comprises 14 residues.

Of note for this clonotype: Being one base from a much bigger clone, this may be a read error. The gene calls are TRBV2 and TRBJ1-1; no clear D. CDR3 length: 12 residues. Germline CDR1 reads SNHLY; CDR2 reads FYNNEI. V lost 3 bases and J lost 1, with 3 bases in between. Here the CDR3 reads CASSEKNTEAFF. CDR3 bases: TGTGCCAGCAGTGAGAAGAACACTGAAGCTTTCTTT.

The V gene is TRBV5-1, the J gene TRBJ2-2, with D possibly matching TRBD2 (6 bases). V gave up 3 bases and J gave up 6 bases, with 18 bases separating them. The CDR3 totals 16 residues. Germline V CDR1 and CDR2: SGHRS, YFSETQ. CDR3 DNA: TGCGCCAGCAGCTGGGGGGTTCTTGGGTCCGCCGGGGAGCTGTTTTTT. Encoded protein: CASSWGVLGSAGELFF.

This clonotype was found many times. This chain uses TRBV7-2 with TRBJ2-7, with D possibly called TRBD1 or TRBD2 (5 bases each). With 5 bases removed from V and 0 bases from J, the gap between germline ends came to 14 bases. CDR3 length: 15 amino acids. The germline V gene encodes CDR1 SGHTA and CDR2 FQGNSA. The CDR3 sequence: CASSRSGTASYEQYF. In DNA form, the CDR3 reads TGTGCCAGCAGCCGTTCCGGGACCGCCTCCTACGAGCAGTACTTC.

This chain links TRBV20-1 with TRBJ2-1, with 7 bases matching TRBD1. The CDR3 extends over 16 amino acids. Trimming removed 2 bases from V and 7 bases from J; junction bases left unmatched: 14. Germline V gene data show CDR1 as DFQATT and CDR2 as SNEGSKA (reference sequence). CDR3: CSARPGGQSWVNEQFF. The CDR3 nucleotides are TGCAGTGCTAGACCAGGGGGACAATCCTGGGTTAATGAGCAGTTCTTC.

The rearrangement links TRBV7-9 to TRBJ2-1; D might be TRBD2 (6 bases). The CDR3 runs 15 residues. From germline, CDR1 is SEHNR and CDR2 FQNEAQ (reference sequence). Trimming removed 7 bases from V and 9 bases from J, with 22 bases in between. The CDR3 bases are TGTGCCAGCATCCAGTCCGGGGGATCATTCTCTGAGCAGTTCTTC. Encoded protein: CASIQSGGSFSEQFF.

The table lists this clonotype with many counts. This chain links TRBV7-2 with TRBJ2-7; no definite D call. V was trimmed by 1 base and J by 0 bases, leaving 13 bases between them. This CDR3 is built from 16 residues. From germline, CDR1 is SGHTA and CDR2 FQGNSA. The CDR3 DNA is TGTGCCAGCAGCTTAGATGACACCTTAAGCTCCTACGAGCAGTACTTC. It encodes CASSLDDTLSSYEQYF. The complete variable domain, with remaining parts taken from reference TRBV7-2 and TRBJ2-7, reads GAGVSQSPSNKVTEKGKDVELRCDPISGHTALYWYRQSLGQGLEFLIYFQGNSAPDKSGLPSDRFSAERTGGSVSTLTIQRTQQEDSAVYLCASSLDDTLSSYEQYFGPGTRLTVT.

This chain joins TRBV20-1 and TRBJ2-3, with TRBD2 identical over 12 bases. Trimming took 7 bases from V and 0 from J; bases not matched to a gene: 14. Germline V lookup: CDR1 DFQATT, CDR2 SNEGSKA (reference sequence). The CDR3 loop spans 18 amino acids. The CDR3 DNA reads TGCAGTGGGACCGTTGGGACTAGCGGGTCCTTTAGCACAGATACGCAGTATTTT. Its translation is CSGTVGTSGSFSTDTQYF.

This clonotype was found a few times. The genes are TRBV7-6 and TRBJ2-5; 10 bases align to TRBD2. V lost 1 base and J lost 5; bases outside the gene matches: 7. Germline loops: CDR1 SGHVS, CDR2 FNYEAQ. The CDR3 totals 16 residues. This chain's CDR3 is CASSLVPSGSGETQYF. For the CDR3, the DNA is TGTGCCAGCAGCTTAGTCCCTAGCGGGAGTGGTGAGACCCAGTACTTC.

This clonotype was found a few times. The rearrangement uses TRBV7-9 and TRBJ2-7; no clear D. V was cut by 0 bases and J by 5 bases, with 11 bases left in between. In germline, CDR1 is SEHNR, CDR2 FQNEAQ (reference sequence). The CDR3 sequence is 14 residues long. CDR3 DNA: TGTGCCAGCAGCTTAGCGATCGGGCCCGACGAGCAGTACTTC. This encodes CASSLAIGPDEQYF.

This clonotype showed up just once. The chain has TRBV20-1 and TRBJ1-5; 9 bases line up with TRBD1. Unmatched junction bases numbered 6, after V lost 6 bases and J lost 3 bases. This CDR3 comprises 14 residues. Germline-derived CDR1 and CDR2 are DFQATT and SNEGSKA (reference sequence). The CDR3 region is CSATGDRDNQPQHF. The CDR3 nucleotides read TGCAGTGCCACCGGGGACAGGGACAATCAGCCCCAGCATTTT.